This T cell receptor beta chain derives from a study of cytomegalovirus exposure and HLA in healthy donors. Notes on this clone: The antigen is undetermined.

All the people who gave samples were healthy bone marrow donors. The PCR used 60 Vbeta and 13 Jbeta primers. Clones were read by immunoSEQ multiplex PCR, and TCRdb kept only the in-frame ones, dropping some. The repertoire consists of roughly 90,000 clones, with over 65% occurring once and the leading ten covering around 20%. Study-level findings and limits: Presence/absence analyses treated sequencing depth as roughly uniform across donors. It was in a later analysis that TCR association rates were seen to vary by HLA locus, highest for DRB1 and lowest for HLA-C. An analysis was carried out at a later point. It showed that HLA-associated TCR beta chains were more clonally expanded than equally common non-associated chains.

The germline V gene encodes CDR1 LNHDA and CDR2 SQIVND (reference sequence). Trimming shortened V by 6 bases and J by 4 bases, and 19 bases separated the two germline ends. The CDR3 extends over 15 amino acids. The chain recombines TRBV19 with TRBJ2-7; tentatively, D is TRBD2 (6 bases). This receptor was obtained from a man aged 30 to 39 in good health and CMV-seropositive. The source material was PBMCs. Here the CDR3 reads CASRGGSRGVYEQYF. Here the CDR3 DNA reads TGTGCCAGTAGGGGAGGCAGTCGAGGGGTTTACGAGCAGTACTTC.